The 32 T cell receptor beta chains reported below all come from one sample, sequenced in a study of cytomegalovirus exposure and HLA in healthy donors. PCR was performed using 60 Vbeta and 13 Jbeta primers. TCRdb's copy holds only in-frame clones and misses some; the assay was immunoSEQ multiplex PCR. Among approximately 190,000 clones listed, over 70% were seen once. The sample consisted of PBMCs. The receptor set was obtained from a man in his forties or fifties in good health and CMV-seronegative.

This clone was observed a few times. J is TRBJ2-7 and V is TRBV7-2; 8 nucleotides align to TRBD2. CDR1 and CDR2 from the germline V gene are SGHTA and FQGNSA. Trimming cost V 2 bases and J 6 bases; bases outside gene matches: 6. This CDR3 region has 14 residues. The DNA of the CDR3 is TGTGCCAGCAGCTTATTCGGGGGGGCCAGCGAGCAGTACTTC. Protein: CASSLFGGASEQYF.

V and J are TRBV7-2 and TRBJ2-7; 9 nucleotides agree with TRBD1. The CDR3 length is 14 residues. The trim removed 3 bases at V and 4 bases at J, leaving 4 bases unmatched. Germline values: CDR1 SGHTA, CDR2 FQGNSA. CDR3 bases: TGTGCCAGCAGCTTGCGGGACAGGGCTTACGAGCAGTACTTC. It codes for CASSLRDRAYEQYF.

Of note for this clone: An end of the junction differs from the germline gene, which may be a read error. The J gene is TRBJ2-7, the V gene TRBV7-9; 8 nucleotides agree with TRBD1. Germline V gene data show CDR1 as SEHNR and CDR2 as FQNEAQ (reference sequence). CDR3 size: 16 residues. CDR3 nucleotide sequence: TGTTCCAGCAGCCCCAACGCCGGGACAGGCGTTTACGAGCAGTACTTC. Its translation: CSSSPNAGTGVYEQYF.

The chain combines TRBV9 with TRBJ2-4; 7 nucleotides align to TRBD1. CDR3 length equals 13 residues. V lost 2 bases to trimming and J lost 9 bases; unmatched junction nucleotides: 5. Per the germline V gene, CDR1 is SGDLS and CDR2 is YYNGEE. DNA for the CDR3: TGTGCCAGCAGCGTTTCCCCAGGGGGCATTCAGTACTTC. It translates to CASSVSPGGIQYF. Combining the CDR3 with reference TRBV9 and TRBJ2-4 gives the whole variable domain DSGVTQTPKHLITATGQRVTLRCSPRSGDLSVYWYQQSLDQGLQFLIQYYNGEERAKGNILERFSAQQFPDLHSELNLSSLELGDSALYFCASSVSPGGIQYFGAGTRLSVL.

This chain uses TRBV11-3 with TRBJ2-3, with D perhaps matching TRBD1 (5 bases). The CDR3 contains 16 residues. Germline V lookup: CDR1 SGHNT, CDR2 YENEEA. V lost 1 base, J lost 2 bases, and 13 bases lay in between. CDR3 sequence: CASSLAPGINTDTQYF. CDR3 sequence (DNA): TGTGCCAGCAGCTTAGCCCCAGGGATCAACACAGATACGCAGTATTTT.

This chain joins TRBV5-6 and TRBJ1-2; no firm D call. The V and J ends lost 4 bases and 4 bases respectively, with 20 bases between them. The CDR3 totals 16 residues. Germline-derived CDR1 and CDR2 are SGHDT and YYEEEE. The chain's CDR3 is CASSRWRPLLSYGYTF. The CDR3 region has the DNA TGTGCCAGCAGCCGGTGGAGGCCGCTCCTTTCCTATGGCTACACCTTC. Combining the CDR3 with reference TRBV5-6 and TRBJ1-2 gives the whole variable domain DAGVTQSPTHLIKTRGQQVTLRCSPKSGHDTVSWYQQALGQGPQFIFQYYEEEERQRGNFPDRFSGHQFPNYSSELNVNALLLGDSALYLCASSRWRPLLSYGYTFGSGTRLTVV.

The gene calls are TRBV6-5 and TRBJ1-3; tentative D call: TRBD1 (6 bases). Germline V lookup: CDR1 MNHEY, CDR2 SVGAGI. The CDR3 sequence is 15 residues long. V dropped 2 bases and J dropped 4 bases, with 12 bases sitting between them. The CDR3 sequence is CASSYNRVSGNTIYF. The CDR3 bases are TGTGCCAGCAGTTACAACAGGGTATCAGGAAACACCATATATTTT.

The chain combines TRBV6-6 with TRBJ2-7; possibly TRBD1 for D (6 bases). The CDR3 spans 15 residues. V lost 2 bases, J lost 2 bases, and 13 bases lay in between. Germline V gene sequence: CDR1 MNHNY, CDR2 SVGAGI (reference sequence). The CDR3 loop is CASSYPGQLTYEQYF. CDR3 bases: TGTGCCAGCAGTTACCCCGGACAGTTAACCTACGAGCAGTACTTC.

The genes are TRBV6-6 and TRBJ1-1; 11 bases agree with TRBD1. J was trimmed by 5 bases and V by 5 bases; bases with no gene match: 4. Germline V CDR1 and CDR2: MNHNY, SVGAGI (reference sequence). The CDR3 is 14 residues long. CDR3 nucleotide sequence: TGTGCCAGCAGTCTCGGGACAGGGGGTACTGAAGCTTTCTTT. This gives the protein CASSLGTGGTEAFF.

The genes are TRBV9 and TRBJ2-3, with 7 positions matching TRBD2. V trimming: 7 bases; J trimming: 3 bases; junction bases outside the gene matches: 8. CDR3 size: 14 residues. The germline CDR1 and CDR2 sequences are SGDLS and YYNGEE. CDR3 in amino acids: CASGGGRGTDTQYF. As DNA, the CDR3 is TGTGCCAGCGGGGGTGGGAGGGGAACAGATACGCAGTATTTT.

The J gene is TRBJ1-1, the V gene TRBV19; no clear D. CDR3 length equals 12 residues. V shed 5 bases and J shed 4 bases, with 8 bases lying between them. Germline V gene sequence: CDR1 LNHDA, CDR2 SQIVND (reference sequence). The CDR3 DNA reads as TGTGCCAGTAGTTGGCCAACCACTGAAGCTTTCTTT. Its protein product is CASSWPTTEAFF.

A remark on this clone: The sample holds other DNA sequences that translate to the same CDR3. J is TRBJ1-3 and V is TRBV7-2; D is unclear. CDR1 is SGHTA and CDR2 is FQGNSA in the germline V gene. V was pared by 1 base and J by 3 bases, with 7 bases between. The length of the CDR3 is 14 residues. The CDR3 region is CASSLDSVGNTIYF. For the CDR3, the DNA is TGTGCCAGCAGCTTAGATTCTGTTGGAAACACCATATATTTT.

This chain joins TRBV28 and TRBJ1-5; D is undetermined. Deletions cut 3 bases from V and 8 bases from J, with 11 bases between. The CDR3 loop spans 13 amino acids. CDR1 is MDHEN and CDR2 is SYDVKM in the germline V gene. The CDR3 coding sequence is TGTGCCAGCAGTTTTGGGCAGGTAGAGCCCCAGCATTTT. It codes for CASSFGQVEPQHF.

V is TRBV5-6 and J is TRBJ1-2, with TRBD1 as a possible D gene (5 bases). Germline V gene data show CDR1 as SGHDT and CDR2 as YYEEEE. The ends were cut back, 0 bases at V and 5 bases at J, with 14 bases in the middle. The CDR3 loop spans 15 amino acids. CDR3: CASSLDPGSAYGYTF. CDR3 nucleotide sequence: TGTGCCAGCAGCTTGGACCCAGGGTCTGCTTATGGCTACACCTTC.

The chain carries TRBV27 and TRBJ1-5; D is perhaps TRBD1 (5 bases). Trimming pared 5 bases from V and 4 bases from J, leaving 12 bases between. This CDR3 is built from 14 residues. Germline CDR1 is MNHEY and CDR2 is SMNVEV (reference sequence). DNA of the CDR3: TGTGCCAGCAGTGCGACGGGGGTGAATCAGCCCCAGCATTTT. Protein product: CASSATGVNQPQHF.

This sequence joins TRBV27 and TRBJ2-2, with D perhaps matching TRBD1 (5 bases). Germline CDR1 MNHEY, CDR2 SMNVEV (reference sequence). This CDR3 is built from 13 residues. V lost 6 bases and J lost 4, with 9 bases in between. In nucleotides, the CDR3 is TGTGCCAGCAGCACAGGAACCACCGGGGAGCTGTTTTTT. Protein: CASSTGTTGELFF.

The rearrangement uses TRBV7-9 and TRBJ2-2; D perhaps matches TRBD1 (5 bases). The CDR3 loop spans 17 amino acids. Germline V gene data show CDR1 as SEHNR and CDR2 as FQNEAQ (reference sequence). V lost 1 base and J 6 bases, leaving 18 bases between the germline ends. The CDR3 is CASSLVQGTNFPGELFF. CDR3 in DNA: TGTGCCAGCAGCTTAGTGCAGGGAACAAATTTCCCCGGGGAGCTGTTTTTT.

This clone was counted once. The genes are TRBV27 and TRBJ2-5; maybe TRBD2 (6 bases). CDR1 and CDR2 (germline): MNHEY, SMNVEV (reference sequence). CDR3 length: 13 residues. Trimming left V 3 bases short and J 5 bases short, with 10 bases between. The CDR3 is CASSLVGGETQYF. Here the CDR3 DNA reads TGTGCCAGCAGTTTGGTCGGAGGGGAGACCCAGTACTTC.

Details on this clone: Germline and junction disagree at one end, which may indicate a read error. The rearrangement uses TRBV7-9 and TRBJ2-2; D not resolved. CDR3 size: 16 residues. Germline CDR1 is SEHNR and CDR2 is FQNEAQ (reference sequence). CDR3 sequence (DNA): TGTTCCAGCAGCTTACGTGAGGTTAAGGCCCCCGGGGAGCTGTTTTTT. Translated, it gives CSSSLREVKAPGELFF.

The table lists this clone with a count of one. The gene calls are TRBV10-2 and TRBJ1-3; D possibly corresponds to TRBD1 (6 bases). The V and J ends lost 5 bases and 0 bases respectively, with 11 bases between them. Looked up from germline, CDR1 is WSHSY and CDR2 is SAAADI. The CDR3 runs 15 residues. The CDR3 loop reads CASSPDRTSGNTIYF. The CDR3 nucleotides are TGCGCCAGCAGTCCCGACAGGACCTCTGGAAACACCATATATTTT.

The chain has TRBV18 and TRBJ2-7; a possible D gene is TRBD1 (5 bases). The CDR3 has 14 amino acids. The V end lost 4 bases, the J end lost 4 bases, and 14 bases lay between the germline ends. From germline, CDR1 is KGHSH and CDR2 LQKENI. The CDR3 here is CASSRGATGYEQYF. As DNA, the CDR3 is TGTGCCAGCTCACGTGGAGCCACAGGTTACGAGCAGTACTTC. Combining the CDR3 with reference TRBV18 and TRBJ2-7 gives the whole variable domain NAGVMQNPRHLVRRRGQEARLRCSPMKGHSHVYWYRQLPEEGLKFMVYLQKENIIDESGMPKERFSAEFPKEGPSILRIQQVVRGDSAAYFCASSRGATGYEQYFGPGTRLTVT.

The chain carries TRBV7-9 and TRBJ1-2; 9 bases fit TRBD1. The length of the CDR3 is 12 residues. V gave up 5 bases and J gave up 5 bases; unmatched junction bases: 0. The germline V gene encodes CDR1 SEHNR and CDR2 FQNEAQ (reference sequence). The CDR3 bases are TGTGCCAGCAGCGACAGGGGGTATGGCTACACCTTC. Translating it yields CASSDRGYGYTF.

The chain uses TRBV6-1 and TRBJ1-4; 7 nucleotides line up with TRBD1. Germline CDR1 reads MNHNS; CDR2 reads SASEGT. The CDR3 length is 12 residues. After removal of 10 bases from V and 7 bases from J, the junction contained 6 bases not matched to a gene. In DNA, the CDR3 is TGTGCCACCGAGGGGGCCGGTGAAAAACTGTTTTTT. Its protein product is CATEGAGEKLFF.

This clone showed up just once. The genes are TRBV4-1 and TRBJ1-1; 7 bases map to TRBD1. Germline CDR1 is MGHRA and CDR2 is YSYEKL. This CDR3 is built from 14 residues. Trimming took 7 bases from V and 0 from J; bases not matched to a gene: 5. The CDR3 sequence: CASTRTGMNTEAFF. The CDR3 nucleotides read TGCGCCAGCACCCGGACAGGAATGAACACTGAAGCTTTCTTT.

This rearrangement joins TRBV4-3 to TRBJ1-3; D is uncertain. Looked up from germline, CDR1 is LGHNA and CDR2 is YSLEER. Trimming removed 0 bases from V and 0 bases from J, with 15 bases in between. The CDR3 runs to 18 residues. The CDR3, as DNA: TGCGCCAGCAGCCAAGAAAACGGGTGGACTAGCTCTGGAAACACCATATATTTT. Amino acids: CASSQENGWTSSGNTIYF.

The chain links TRBV6-1 to TRBJ2-1; 10 bases align to TRBD2. Per the germline V gene, CDR1 is MNHNS and CDR2 is SASEGT. The CDR3 spans 15 residues. With V trimmed by 2 bases and J by 9 bases, 7 bases remained unmatched. The CDR3 region has the DNA TGTGCCAGCAGTGAACTAGCGGGGGTTAATGGTGAGCAGTTCTTC. This encodes CASSELAGVNGEQFF.

The chain links TRBV29-1 to TRBJ2-3, with 10 bases matching TRBD2. Germline V lookup: CDR1 SQVTM, CDR2 ANQGSEA. This CDR3 comprises 19 residues. The V and J ends lost 0 bases and 3 bases, in that order; junction bases with no gene match: 15. The CDR3 region has the DNA TGCAGCGTTGAAGATGGTTACCAGCGGGGGGGCCAAGGGACAGATACGCAGTATTTT. Translating it yields CSVEDGYQRGGQGTDTQYF.

About this clone itself: The junction departs from the called germline gene at one end, perhaps through a read error. The rearrangement joins TRBV13 to TRBJ1-5; perhaps TRBD1 as D (5 bases). The germline V gene encodes CDR1 PRHDT and CDR2 FYEKMQ (reference sequence). The length of the CDR3 is 13 residues. The CDR3 spells CASSWTRYHPQHF. DNA for the CDR3: TGTGCCAGCAGTTGGACAAGGTATCATCCCCAGCATTTT.

The rearrangement joins TRBV19 to TRBJ2-5, with a possible D match to TRBD2 (6 bases). V lost 6 bases and J 5 bases, leaving 13 bases between the germline ends. CDR3 size: 13 residues. The germline V gene has CDR1 LNHDA and CDR2 SQIVND (reference sequence). The CDR3 loop is CASRPSSAETQYF. CDR3 in DNA: TGTGCCAGTAGACCCTCTAGCGCGGAGACCCAGTACTTC.

This chain joins TRBV2 and TRBJ2-7; D is perhaps TRBD1 (6 bases). V lost 7 bases and J lost 0, with 16 bases in between. The CDR3 totals 15 residues. CDR1 is SNHLY, CDR2 FYNNEI, per germline. The CDR3 coding sequence is TGTGCCAGCATACCCGGGACACTCCACTCCTACGAGCAGTACTTC. It is translated as CASIPGTLHSYEQYF.

The chain carries TRBV10-1 and TRBJ2-1; 7 bases agree with TRBD1. From germline, CDR1 is WNHNN and CDR2 SYGVQD (reference sequence). Trimming cost V 0 bases and J 2 bases; bases outside gene matches: 1. This CDR3 contains 15 residues. CDR3 sequence: CASSESTGAYNEQFF. DNA of the CDR3: TGCGCCAGCAGTGAGTCCACAGGGGCCTACAATGAGCAGTTCTTC.

This chain uses TRBV6-5 with TRBJ1-1; tentative D call: TRBD1 (5 bases). The germline V gene encodes CDR1 MNHEY and CDR2 SVGAGI. V shed 7 bases and J shed 3 bases, with 15 bases lying between them. This CDR3 has 14 amino acids. DNA for the CDR3: TGTGCCAGCAACCGAGGCGGGGGTCACACTGAAGCTTTCTTT. The encoded protein is CASNRGGGHTEAFF.